A selection of T cell receptor beta chains follows, all from one sample in a study of control samples from healthy donors and cancer patients. TCRdb's table, derived via immunoSEQ multiplex PCR, lists solely in-frame clones and lacks some. The table records about 180,000 clones, roughly 90% of them present only once. The sequenced sample was blood. The receptors here all came from a woman in her fifties or sixties in good health. CDR3s include the opening cysteine and the closing phenylalanine or tryptophan. The D gene is left open where the match is weak. For some rows the clone size is stated as once, few or many, or as a class when expanded; others skip it.

D	size	V	J	DNA	CDR3
NA	NA	TRBV7-9	TRBJ2-3	TGTGCCAGCAGCTTATTTGCAGGGGTGGATGGGGATACGCAGTATTTT	CASSLFAGVDGDTQYF
NA	NA	TRBV24-1	TRBJ1-5	TGTGCCACCAGTGATGGCGATGGGGGCAATCAGCCCCAGCATTTT	CATSDGDGGNQPQHF
NA	once	TRBV7-2	TRBJ1-2	TGTGCCAGCAGCCGCGGGCCGGCGGATGGCTACACCTTC	CASSRGPADGYTF
NA	NA	TRBV7-2	TRBJ2-1	TGTGCCAGCAGCCCCAGGAGGGGGGGTGAGCAGTTCTTC	CASSPRRGGEQFF
NA	NA	TRBV18	TRBJ2-7	TGTGCCAGCTCACCGACGAGCTCCTACGAGCAGTACTTC	CASSPTSSYEQYF
NA	NA	TRBV11-2	TRBJ1-1	TGTGCCAGCAGCTTAATCGGGGAAGCTTTCTTT	CASSLIGEAFF
TRBD2	NA	TRBV4-1	TRBJ2-5	TGCGCCAGCAGCCGCTATGGGACTAGCGGGGGGGCCATGGAGACCCAGTACTTC	CASSRYGTSGGAMETQYF
TRBD1	NA	TRBV13	TRBJ1-1	TGTGCCAGCAGCCAAACCGACAGGGGGAACACTGAAGCTTTCTTT	CASSQTDRGNTEAFF
TRBD1	once	TRBV6-4	TRBJ1-2	TGTGCCAGCAGTGAACCCCAGACAGGGGGCTATGGCTACACCTTC	CASSEPQTGGYGYTF
NA	few	TRBV28	TRBJ2-7	TGTGCCAGCTGTCCTTTGGGGCTATCAGGCTACGAGCAGTACTTC	CASCPLGLSGYEQYF
TRBD1	NA	TRBV7-9	TRBJ1-4	TGTGCCAGCAGCCGTGGGACAGGGGGCCGGACAACTAATGAAAAACTGTTTTTT	CASSRGTGGRTTNEKLFF